The present T cell receptor beta chain was sequenced within a study of metastatic and nonmetastatic thyroid tumors. Whole-study context: Repertoire comparisons spanned blood and tumor or nodule tissue from malignant and benign thyroid patients. General study findings and limits: Malignant thyroid tumors reportedly exceeded benign nodules significantly in TCR beta diversity, with the difference appearing in blood and tumor.

No patient received treatment before thyroid surgery. In the study's own analysis: A papillary thyroid cancer distant-metastasis classifier was built from CDR3 differences across clinicopathological groups. TCRdb reanalyzed the PCR reads with MiXCR. TCRdb's processing, not the authors', yielded these V and J calls. Of 89,000 or so clones in the sample, 8% to 9.5% were seen once. This clone appeared many times. Its antigen remains unidentified. Sequencing was done on a sample of blood. The sequence came from a female donor with papillary thyroid cancer or a benign thyroid nodule (not recorded which). Some clones in this sample may be carry-over from other donors' samples.

This chain's CDR3 is CAISESREADEQYF. Written as DNA, the CDR3 is TGTGCCATCAGTGAGTCGCGTGAGGCCGACGAGCAGTACTTC. This chain joins TRBV10-3 and TRBJ2-7, with D uncertain. The germline V and J ends were trimmed by 0 bases and 5 bases, with 11 bases remaining between them. Germline V gene lookup returns CDR1 ENHRY and CDR2 SYGVKD. This CDR3 comprises 14 residues.